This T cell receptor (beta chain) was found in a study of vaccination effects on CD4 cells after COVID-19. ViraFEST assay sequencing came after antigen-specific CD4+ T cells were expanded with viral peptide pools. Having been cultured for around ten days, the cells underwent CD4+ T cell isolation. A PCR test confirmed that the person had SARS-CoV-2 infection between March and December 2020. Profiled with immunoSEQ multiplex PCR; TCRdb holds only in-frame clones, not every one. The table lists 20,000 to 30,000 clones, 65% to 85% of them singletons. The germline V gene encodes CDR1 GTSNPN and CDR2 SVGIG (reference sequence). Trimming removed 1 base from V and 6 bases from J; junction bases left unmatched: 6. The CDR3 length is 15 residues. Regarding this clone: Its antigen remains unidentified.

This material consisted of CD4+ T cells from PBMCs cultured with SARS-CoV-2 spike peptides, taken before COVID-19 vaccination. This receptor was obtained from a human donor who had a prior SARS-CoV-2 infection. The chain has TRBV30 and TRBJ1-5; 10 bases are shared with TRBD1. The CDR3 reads CAWSARDRGIQPQHF. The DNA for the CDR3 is TGTGCCTGGAGTGCCCGGGACAGGGGTATTCAGCCCCAGCATTTT. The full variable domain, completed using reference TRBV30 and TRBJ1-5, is SQTIHQWPATLVQPVGSPLSLECTVEGTSNPNLYWYRQAAGRGLQLLFYSVGIGQISSEVPQNLSASRPQDRQFILSSKKLLLSDSGFYLCAWSARDRGIQPQHFGDGTRLSIL.